This TCR beta chain stems from a study of vaccination and CD4 T cells after COVID-19. Study details: Post-vaccination specimens were collected at a median of roughly 68 days following dose two (range 14 to 241).

As for treatment: roughly 11-day PBMC culture with coronavirus spike peptide pools or control peptides (ViraFEST assay). The Oncomine TCR Beta short-read assay generated sequence data from the DNA of cultured CD4+ T cells. TCRdb fed the PCR reads into MiXCR, producing one record per CDR3 protein. The table has about 20,000 distinct CDR3 sequences, 40% to 55% seen once. The V gene end was trimmed by 4 bases and the J gene end by 4 bases; junction bases not matched to a gene: 3. The CDR3 length is 13 residues. The V gene's germline CDR1 is MNHEY and CDR2 SMNVEV (reference sequence). Regarding this clonotype: Its antigen remains unidentified.

The sequence was obtained from a human donor who had recovered from COVID-19. The V and J genes are TRBV27 and TRBJ1-2; 7 nucleotides line up with TRBD1. The specimen comprised CD4+ T cells from blood, cultured in vitro, sampled before SARS-CoV-2 vaccination. In DNA form, the CDR3 reads TGTGCCAGCAGTTCCAGACAGGGCTATGGCTACACCTTC. The encoded protein is CASSSRQGYGYTF.